The 22 T cell receptor beta chains below were found in one sample sequenced in a study of T cell changes during pregnancy in multiple sclerosis (dated by TCRdb to about 2019). Libraries were prepared through the immunoSEQ multiplex PCR assay. TCRdb holds this immuneACCESS table with in-frame rearrangements only. Some clones are missing; in checked studies, unresolved V genes explain under half, and the rest has no known cause. For this sample the table gives about 60,000 clones, of which about 90% were detected only once. The top ten constitute approximately 2.3% of the sample. The input for sequencing was peripheral blood, taken in the second trimester of pregnancy. The receptors derive from a female donor in good health, enrolled as a control in a pregnancy study.

The chain is built from TRBV6-5 and TRBJ1-1; D is unresolved. The CDR3 runs to 15 residues. Germline V gene lookup returns CDR1 MNHEY and CDR2 SVGAGI. With 1 base removed from V and 2 bases from J, the gap between germline ends came to 11 bases. Here the CDR3 reads CASSYLRAGNTEAFF. As DNA, the CDR3 is TGTGCCAGCAGTTACTTGAGGGCTGGAAACACTGAAGCTTTCTTT.

This chain uses TRBV19 with TRBJ1-5; 10 nucleotides match TRBD1. The J segment lost 7 bases and the V segment lost 2 bases, leaving 8 bases of the junction unmatched. CDR3 size: 16 residues. In germline, CDR1 is LNHDA, CDR2 SQIVND (reference sequence). The CDR3 bases are TGTGCCAGTAGTATAAGACAGGGGGCGGGCAGACAGCCCCAGCATTTT. It codes for CASSIRQGAGRQPQHF. Looking up the rest from reference TRBV19 and TRBJ1-5 gives the full variable domain: DGGITQSPKYLFRKEGQNVTLSCEQNLNHDAMYWYRQDPGQGLRLIYYSQIVNDFQKGDIAEGYSVSREKKESFPLTVTSAQKNPTAFYLCASSIRQGAGRQPQHFGDGTRLSIL.

The sample holds one count of this clone. V is TRBV7-2 and J is TRBJ2-3, with 15 bases identical to TRBD2. J gave up 9 bases and V 5 bases, and 12 bases lay outside the gene matches. Germline V CDR1 and CDR2: SGHTA, FQGNSA. The CDR3 runs 17 residues. The CDR3, as DNA: TGTGCCAGCAGCCCTAGGGGACTAGCGGGGGGTGTTTACACGCAGTATTTT. Translation gives CASSPRGLAGGVYTQYF.

The gene calls are TRBV2 and TRBJ2-7; the match to TRBD1 covers 8 bases. Germline V gene lookup returns CDR1 SNHLY and CDR2 FYNNEI. Trimming took 3 bases from V and 6 from J; bases not matched to a gene: 4. The CDR3 consists of 13 residues. The CDR3 DNA reads TGTGCCAGCAGTGACGAACAGGGGGTCGAGCAGTACTTC. Residues: CASSDEQGVEQYF.

The V and J genes are TRBV2 and TRBJ2-1, with 8 positions matching TRBD2. The CDR3 has 15 amino acids. With 8 bases clipped from V and 8 bases from J, the junction kept 14 bases outside the gene matches. Per the germline V gene, CDR1 is SNHLY and CDR2 is FYNNEI. CDR3 region: CASGALRGGRDEQFF. In DNA, the CDR3 is TGTGCCAGCGGGGCCTTACGGGGGGGCCGTGATGAGCAGTTCTTC.

CDR3 DNA sequence: TGTGCCAGTAGTATGGCGGGGGCCTCCTACGAGCAGTACTTC. Protein sequence: CASSMAGASYEQYF. This chain links TRBV19 with TRBJ2-7, with D tentatively TRBD2 (7 bases). Germline assignment: CDR1 LNHDA and CDR2 SQIVND (reference sequence). Trimming took off 3 bases at V and 0 bases at J, with 9 bases between the two ends. This CDR3 region has 14 residues.

The V call is TRBV5-6, the J call TRBJ2-1, with 7 bases lining up with TRBD1. CDR1 SGHDT and CDR2 YYEEEE come from the germline V gene. The junction had 6 bases not matched to a gene; V was cut back by 4 bases and J by 2 bases. This CDR3 is built from 15 residues. The CDR3 reads CASSRSQGAYNEQFF. CDR3 nucleotides: TGTGCCAGCAGCCGGAGTCAGGGGGCCTACAATGAGCAGTTCTTC.

The V gene is TRBV2, the J gene TRBJ2-7, with a possible D match to TRBD1 (5 bases). The CDR3 contains 13 residues. V was shortened by 6 bases and J by 4 bases, with 13 bases between the two germline ends. CDR1 SNHLY and CDR2 FYNNEI come from the germline V gene. CDR3 sequence: CASSPGLGYEQYF. CDR3 coding DNA: TGTGCCAGCAGCCCAGGGCTTGGATACGAGCAGTACTTC.

The chain couples TRBV27 to TRBJ1-4; D gene unclear. CDR1 and CDR2 from the germline V gene are MNHEY and SMNVEV (reference sequence). The CDR3 covers 15 residues. Trimming removed 0 bases from V and 2 bases from J, with 7 bases in between. The chain's CDR3 is CASSLSSGTNEKLFF. CDR3 DNA: TGTGCCAGCAGTTTATCGTCTGGCACTAATGAAAAACTGTTTTTT.

The CDR3 loop reads CASSSLQAGRETQYF. In DNA, the CDR3 is TGTGCCAGCAGTTCACTCCAAGCGGGGCGGGAGACCCAGTACTTC. The chain employs TRBV28 and TRBJ2-5, with TRBD2 identical over 7 bases. The CDR3 runs to 15 residues. From germline, CDR1 is MDHEN and CDR2 SYDVKM. V trimming: 4 bases; J trimming: 5 bases; junction bases outside the gene matches: 10.

The chain carries TRBV19 and TRBJ2-2; 10 bases align to TRBD1. Looked up from germline, CDR1 is LNHDA and CDR2 is SQIVND (reference sequence). Trimming at V came to 2 bases and at J to 6 bases, leaving 3 bases not matched to a gene. The CDR3 sequence is 15 residues long. The DNA for the CDR3 is TGTGCCAGTAGTATAAGGACAGGGGGAGCCGGGGAGCTGTTTTTT. Protein: CASSIRTGGAGELFF.

This chain links TRBV9 with TRBJ1-3, with a tentative D call TRBD1 (6 bases). CDR3 size: 16 residues. V shed 2 bases and J shed 2 bases, with 14 bases lying between them. CDR1 SGDLS and CDR2 YYNGEE come from the germline V gene. The CDR3 loop is CASSVGGRETGNTIYF. CDR3 sequence (DNA): TGTGCCAGCAGCGTTGGGGGCAGGGAGACTGGAAACACCATATATTTT.

This clone has more than one count but fewer than ten. V gene TRBV9 combines with J gene TRBJ2-5; 10 nucleotides match TRBD2. Germline V gives CDR1 SGDLS, CDR2 YYNGEE. This CDR3 has 15 amino acids. Trimming cost V 4 bases and J 5 bases; bases outside gene matches: 8. This chain's CDR3 is CASSSLAGGGETQYF. The CDR3 nucleotides are TGTGCCAGCAGCTCCTTAGCGGGGGGAGGGGAGACCCAGTACTTC.

The chain is built from TRBV14 and TRBJ2-1, with 10 bases aligning to TRBD1. After removal of 4 bases from V and 5 bases from J, the junction contained 5 bases not matched to a gene. The CDR3 has 15 residues. CDR1 and CDR2 from the germline V gene are SGHDN and FVKESK. This CDR3 is CASSRGTGVHNEQFF. CDR3 nucleotide sequence: TGTGCCAGCAGCCGAGGGACAGGGGTCCACAATGAGCAGTTCTTC.

The chain couples TRBV27 to TRBJ1-1, with D perhaps matching TRBD1 (6 bases). V lost 3 bases, J lost 0 bases, and 8 bases lay in between. CDR3 length: 14 residues. The V gene's germline CDR1 is MNHEY and CDR2 SMNVEV (reference sequence). The DNA for the CDR3 is TGTGCCAGCAGTTTGGGGGCAATGAACACTGAAGCTTTCTTT. This gives the protein CASSLGAMNTEAFF.

This chain uses TRBV19 with TRBJ1-1; tentative D call: TRBD1 (6 bases). The CDR3 is made up of 14 amino acids. V was cut by 0 bases and J by 1 base, with 6 bases left in between. The germline gives CDR1 LNHDA, CDR2 SQIVND (reference sequence). CDR3 residues: CASSIDRGNTEAFF. The CDR3 DNA reads TGTGCCAGTAGTATAGACAGGGGGAACACTGAAGCTTTCTTT.

In nucleotides, the CDR3 is TGTGCCAGTAGTAGGAAGACTACTGGAAACACCATATATTTT. Translation gives CASSRKTTGNTIYF. The rearrangement joins TRBV19 to TRBJ1-3; no reliable D call. V lost 4 bases and J 2 bases, leaving 9 bases between the germline ends. The V gene's germline CDR1 is LNHDA and CDR2 SQIVND (reference sequence). The length of the CDR3 is 14 residues.

The rearrangement links TRBV7-8 to TRBJ2-7, with 8 bases that match TRBD1. The CDR3 is made up of 14 amino acids. CDR1 SGHVS and CDR2 FQNEAQ come from the germline V gene. Germline trimming cut 5 bases from V and 2 bases from J; bases unmatched to any gene: 5. The CDR3 sequence is CASSEDRDAYEQYF. CDR3 sequence (DNA): TGTGCCAGCAGCGAGGACAGGGATGCCTACGAGCAGTACTTC.

For the CDR3, the DNA is TGTGCCAGCAGCTTGGACACGTATAGCAATCAGCCCCAGCATTTT. Translation: CASSLDTYSNQPQHF. The J gene is TRBJ1-5, the V gene TRBV9; weak D call: TRBD1 (5 bases). V was trimmed by 4 bases and J by 0 bases, leaving 11 bases between them. Germline V CDR1 and CDR2: SGDLS, YYNGEE. The CDR3 extends over 15 amino acids.

This chain links TRBV28 with TRBJ1-2; 10 nucleotides align to TRBD1. The germline CDR1 and CDR2 sequences are MDHEN and SYDVKM. J was trimmed by 3 bases and V by 7 bases; bases with no gene match: 8. There are 15 residues in the CDR3. The CDR3 loop is CASNPGQGIYYGYTF. The CDR3 DNA reads as TGTGCCAGCAACCCGGGACAGGGGATATACTATGGCTACACCTTC.

The V call is TRBV6-6, the J call TRBJ2-2; D is perhaps TRBD1 (6 bases). Germline CDR1 reads MNHNY; CDR2 reads SVGAGI (reference sequence). The CDR3 covers 15 residues. V lost 5 bases, J lost 7 bases, and 17 bases lay in between. CDR3 in DNA: TGTGCCAGCAGTAGTGTTCAGGGGTCGAGCGGGGAGCTGTTTTTT. It yields the protein CASSSVQGSSGELFF.

This clone was recorded at least ten times. The CDR3 reads CSTKSGSSGEQYF. The CDR3 coding sequence is TGCAGTACGAAGTCCGGGTCCTCGGGCGAGCAGTACTTC. This chain connects TRBV29-1 to TRBJ2-7, with D unresolved. CDR1 is SQVTM and CDR2 is ANQGSEA in the germline V gene. The CDR3 runs 13 residues.